The 24 T cell receptor beta chains below all came from one sample that was sequenced in a study of T cell responses to AZD1222 COVID-19 vaccine. TCRdb's copy holds only in-frame clones and misses some; the assay was immunoSEQ multiplex PCR. The table includes more than 150,000 clones, about 86% detected once. This sample comprised peripheral blood, obtained on day 0 of AZD1222 vaccination. The receptors shown here come from an adult in good health.

The rearrangement links TRBV30 to TRBJ1-6; D is perhaps TRBD1 (6 bases). In germline, CDR1 is GTSNPN, CDR2 SVGIG (reference sequence). Trimming pared 2 bases from V and 2 bases from J, leaving 19 bases between. The CDR3 sequence is 18 residues long. The CDR3 DNA reads TGTGCCTGGAGTCAACCCATCAGGGGTTTGACCTATAATTCACCCCTCCACTTT. This encodes CAWSQPIRGLTYNSPLHF.

The chain carries TRBV19 and TRBJ2-2; D is perhaps TRBD2 (6 bases). Germline assignment: CDR1 LNHDA and CDR2 SQIVND (reference sequence). The CDR3 is 13 residues long. Trimming removed 5 bases from V and 7 bases from J, with 11 bases in between. The CDR3 nucleotides are TGTGCCAGTAGTCCATCGGGGGTCGGGGAGCTGTTTTTT. The encoded protein is CASSPSGVGELFF.

The chain recombines TRBV3-1 (or the pseudogene TRBV3-2) with TRBJ2-3, with D possibly TRBD2 on 6 matching bases. Trimming cost V 4 bases and J 5 bases, with 13 bases left between them. Germline V gene data show CDR1 as LGHDT and CDR2 as YNNKEL (reference sequence). This CDR3 comprises 14 residues. CDR3 nucleotide sequence: TGTGCCAGCAGCCCTCGGGACTCCAGAGATACGCAGTATTTT. Protein: CASSPRDSRDTQYF.

The V gene is TRBV18, the J gene TRBJ1-3; D is unclear. The V end lost 0 bases, the J end lost 0 bases, and 6 bases lay between the germline ends. The CDR3 loop spans 15 amino acids. CDR1 KGHSH and CDR2 LQKENI come from the germline V gene. CDR3 bases: TGTGCCAGCTCACCACCCCAGGTCTCTGGAAACACCATATATTTT. It encodes CASSPPQVSGNTIYF.

The chain links TRBV27 to TRBJ2-7; D could derive from TRBD1 or TRBD2 (5 bases each). Trimming stripped 6 bases from V and 0 bases from J, with 12 bases between. Germline CDR1 and CDR2: MNHEY and SMNVEV (reference sequence). The CDR3 runs 14 residues. CDR3 bases: TGTGCCAGCAGGGGGACGGTGAGCTCCTACGAGCAGTACTTC. Residues: CASRGTVSSYEQYF.

This sequence joins TRBV28 and TRBJ1-2; perhaps TRBD1 as D (6 bases). The germline V and J ends were trimmed by 3 bases and 3 bases, with 11 bases remaining between them. CDR1 and CDR2 from the germline V gene are MDHEN and SYDVKM. CDR3 size: 14 residues. CDR3 DNA: TGTGCCAGCAGTTTGGGGGGGGCCCACTATGGCTACACCTTC. Its protein product is CASSLGGAHYGYTF.

The chain recombines TRBV3-1 (or the pseudogene TRBV3-2) with TRBJ2-7, with no clear D. This CDR3 comprises 14 residues. Germline V gives CDR1 LGHDT, CDR2 YNNKEL (reference sequence). With 4 bases removed from V and 7 bases from J, the gap between germline ends came to 17 bases. The DNA for the CDR3 is TGTGCCAGCAGCCTCATGGGTCGGGCCGGGGAGCAGTACTTC. Protein product: CASSLMGRAGEQYF.

The J gene is TRBJ2-5, the V gene TRBV20-1; D gene unclear. Germline CDR1 is DFQATT and CDR2 is SNEGSKA (reference sequence). The CDR3 runs 11 residues. V shed 2 bases and J shed 4 bases, with 5 bases lying between them. In DNA, the CDR3 is TGCAGTGCTAGACCCACAGAGACCCAGTACTTC. This encodes CSARPTETQYF.

The J gene is TRBJ2-1, the V gene TRBV7-2; TRBD2 matches at 7 bases. The trim removed 6 bases at V and 4 bases at J, leaving 12 bases unmatched. The germline V gene has CDR1 SGHTA and CDR2 FQGNSA. The CDR3 sequence is 16 residues long. The CDR3 here is CASREGRAYPYNEQFF. CDR3 bases: TGTGCCAGCAGGGAAGGGAGGGCTTACCCGTACAATGAGCAGTTCTTC.

The chain combines TRBV7-2 with TRBJ2-7; D may be TRBD1 or TRBD2 (5 bases each). The germline V gene has CDR1 SGHTA and CDR2 FQGNSA. The CDR3 is 14 amino acids. Trimming pared 2 bases from V and 6 bases from J, leaving 14 bases between. The DNA of the CDR3 is TGTGCCAGCAGCTTATACGGGGTCCAGGGCGAGCAGTACTTC. Translated, it gives CASSLYGVQGEQYF. The variable domain in full, completed from reference TRBV7-2 and TRBJ2-7, reads GAGVSQSPSNKVTEKGKDVELRCDPISGHTALYWYRQSLGQGLEFLIYFQGNSAPDKSGLPSDRFSAERTGGSVSTLTIQRTQQEDSAVYLCASSLYGVQGEQYFGPGTRLTVT.

This sequence joins TRBV20-1 and TRBJ2-3; 9 positions match TRBD2. CDR1 DFQATT and CDR2 SNEGSKA come from the germline V gene (reference sequence). V was pared by 3 bases and J by 4 bases, with 8 bases of the junction left unmatched. The CDR3 consists of 15 residues. This chain's CDR3 is CSASRLAGNSDTQYF. The CDR3, as DNA: TGCAGTGCTAGTCGGCTAGCGGGAAACTCAGATACGCAGTATTTT.

The chain has TRBV5-4 and TRBJ1-1; D may be TRBD1 (5 bases). The CDR3 extends over 14 amino acids. V gave up 1 base and J gave up 2 bases, with 9 bases separating them. CDR1 is SGHNT and CDR2 is YYREEE in the germline V gene (reference sequence). This CDR3 reads CASSLQGPNTEAFF. The CDR3 DNA sequence: TGTGCCAGCAGCTTGCAGGGCCCAAACACTGAAGCTTTCTTT.

This chain joins TRBV19 and TRBJ2-5; TRBD2 aligns across 9 bases. CDR1 and CDR2 (germline): LNHDA, SQIVND (reference sequence). The CDR3 has 12 residues. The CDR3 is CVWREGRETQYF. For the CDR3, the DNA is TGTGTTTGGCGGGAGGGCCGCGAGACCCAGTACTTC.

The chain employs TRBV4-1 and TRBJ2-1; D unclear. The CDR3 extends over 14 amino acids. Germline-derived CDR1 and CDR2 are MGHRA and YSYEKL. The V end was cut by 2 bases, the J end by 6 bases, with 11 bases between. CDR3 loop: CASSQFRLANEQFF. The DNA for the CDR3 is TGCGCCAGCAGCCAATTTAGACTGGCCAATGAGCAGTTCTTC.

This clone was counted a single time. The chain links TRBV3-1 (or the pseudogene TRBV3-2) to TRBJ2-2; D gene ambiguous. V lost 4 bases and J lost 1, with 10 bases in between. This CDR3 spans 15 amino acids. Germline CDR1 is LGHDT and CDR2 is YNNKEL (reference sequence). The CDR3, as DNA: TGTGCCAGCAGCCCCCACAGTATGAACACCGGGGAGCTGTTTTTT. Translation gives CASSPHSMNTGELFF.

The rearrangement uses TRBV10-3 and TRBJ2-2; D is unresolved. The germline V and J ends were trimmed by 11 bases and 4 bases, with 8 bases remaining between them. CDR3 size: 11 residues. Germline CDR1 reads ENHRY; CDR2 reads SYGVKD. The DNA of the CDR3 is TGTGCCTCTATGGTCACCGGGGAGCTGTTTTTT. It translates to CASMVTGELFF.

V is TRBV9 and J is TRBJ1-6, with D unresolved. Between the trimmed V and J ends, which lost 4 bases and 7 bases, there was a span of 12 bases. The CDR3 is 14 amino acids. Germline values: CDR1 SGDLS, CDR2 YYNGEE. In DNA, the CDR3 is TGTGCCAGCAGCCCCGAGGTAGGGAATTCACCCCTCCACTTT. It yields the protein CASSPEVGNSPLHF.

The chain links TRBV10-1 to TRBJ2-7; possible D gene TRBD2, 6 bases. This CDR3 spans 13 amino acids. CDR1 WNHNN and CDR2 SYGVQD come from the germline V gene (reference sequence). V was shortened by 3 bases and J by 3 bases, with 9 bases between the two germline ends. CDR3 nucleotides: TGCGCCAGCAGTGAAGGTAGCGGCTACGAGCAGTACTTC. This codes for CASSEGSGYEQYF.

The chain couples TRBV19 to TRBJ1-1; D uncertain. Trimming took 1 base from V and 1 from J, leaving 7 bases between them. This CDR3 has 14 residues. The V gene's germline CDR1 is LNHDA and CDR2 SQIVND (reference sequence). CDR3 amino acids: CASSIVRQNTEAFF. CDR3 bases: TGTGCCAGTAGTATAGTCAGACAGAACACTGAAGCTTTCTTT. Full variable domain (remainder filled in from reference TRBV19 and TRBJ1-1): DGGITQSPKYLFRKEGQNVTLSCEQNLNHDAMYWYRQDPGQGLRLIYYSQIVNDFQKGDIAEGYSVSREKKESFPLTVTSAQKNPTAFYLCASSIVRQNTEAFFGQGTRLTVV.

The chain links TRBV2 to TRBJ2-2; D is perhaps TRBD2 (5 bases). The CDR3 contains 15 residues. Germline V CDR1 and CDR2: SNHLY, FYNNEI. V gave up 2 bases and J gave up 4 bases, with 11 bases separating them. DNA for the CDR3: TGTGCCAGCAGTGAAATCCGGGGTCCCACCGGGGAGCTGTTTTTT. Its translation is CASSEIRGPTGELFF.

This clone was picked up a small number of times. The chain employs TRBV6-5 and TRBJ2-7, with a possible D match to TRBD1 (5 bases). V lost 2 bases, J lost 9 bases, and 8 bases lay in between. The V gene's germline CDR1 is MNHEY and CDR2 SVGAGI. This CDR3 region has 11 residues. Here the CDR3 reads CASSYGARQYF. The DNA for the CDR3 is TGTGCCAGCAGTTACGGGGCAAGGCAGTACTTC.

V is TRBV6-6 and J is TRBJ2-1, with D possibly being TRBD1 (5 bases). The V and J ends lost 6 bases and 1 base respectively, with 16 bases between them. This CDR3 region has 16 residues. CDR1 is MNHNY, CDR2 SVGAGI, per germline (reference sequence). The CDR3 nucleotides are TGTGCCAGCAGCTCCCCCGACAGTGAGTCCTACAATGAGCAGTTCTTC. Protein sequence: CASSSPDSESYNEQFF.

This rearrangement joins TRBV30 to TRBJ1-1; possible D gene TRBD1, 6 bases. The CDR3 totals 14 residues. Germline V gene data show CDR1 as GTSNPN and CDR2 as SVGIG (reference sequence). The germline V and J ends were trimmed by 1 base and 3 bases, with 12 bases remaining between them. The CDR3 loop reads CAWSADSRYTEAFF. The CDR3 coding sequence is TGTGCCTGGAGTGCGGACAGTCGATACACTGAAGCTTTCTTT. Full variable domain (remainder filled in from reference TRBV30 and TRBJ1-1): SQTIHQWPATLVQPVGSPLSLECTVEGTSNPNLYWYRQAAGRGLQLLFYSVGIGQISSEVPQNLSASRPQDRQFILSSKKLLLSDSGFYLCAWSADSRYTEAFFGQGTRLTVV.

This clone was recorded once. This sequence joins TRBV7-9 and TRBJ2-4; TRBD2 agrees at 10 bases. The CDR3 is 15 residues long. V lost 5 bases to trimming and J lost 5 bases; unmatched junction nucleotides: 6. CDR1 is SEHNR, CDR2 FQNEAQ, per germline (reference sequence). The CDR3 sequence is CASSLALAGENIQYF. The CDR3 DNA reads as TGTGCCAGCAGCCTCGCTCTAGCGGGGGAAAACATTCAGTACTTC.